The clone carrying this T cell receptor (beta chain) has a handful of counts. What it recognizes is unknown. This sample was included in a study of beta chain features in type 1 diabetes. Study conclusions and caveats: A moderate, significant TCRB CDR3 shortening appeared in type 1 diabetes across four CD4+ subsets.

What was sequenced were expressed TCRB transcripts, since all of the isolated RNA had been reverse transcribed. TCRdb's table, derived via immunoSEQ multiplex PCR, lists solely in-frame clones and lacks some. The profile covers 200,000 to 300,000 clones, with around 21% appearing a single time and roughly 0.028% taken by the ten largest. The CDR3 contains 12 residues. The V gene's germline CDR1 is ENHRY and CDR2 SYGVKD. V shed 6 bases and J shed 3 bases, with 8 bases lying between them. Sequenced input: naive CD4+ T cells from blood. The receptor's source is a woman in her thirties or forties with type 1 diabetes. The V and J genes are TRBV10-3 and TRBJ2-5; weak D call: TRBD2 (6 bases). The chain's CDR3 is CAIRRDEETQYF. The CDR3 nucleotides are TGTGCCATCAGGCGGGATGAAGAGACCCAGTACTTC.